The present T cell receptor beta chain was sequenced within a study of T-cell reconstitution after alpha-beta-depleted transplantation in children. The CDR3 runs 14 residues. Germline values: CDR1 DFQATT, CDR2 SNEGSKA (reference sequence). V was clipped by 6 bases and J by 0 bases; unmatched bases: 5. This clonotype was seen repeatedly, ten times or more. The antigen remains undetermined. The TCRbeta library was prepared with unique molecular identifiers. Via MiXCR, TCRdb re-called the PCR reads, giving one row per CDR3 protein. The repertoire has hundreds of thousands of distinct CDR3 sequences, about a tenth of them found once; the top ten carry 28%. Study-wide results and caveats: After one year, T-cell counts and TCRbeta diversity mostly came from new T cells. Some patients showed high day-60 TCRbeta diversity, which derived from surviving recipient T cells and thymic progenitors. Expanded graft clones numbering several hundred reportedly gave rise to alpha-beta T cells about two months after transplant.

The sequence derives from a child under two years old with acute myeloid leukemia, due to receive a stem cell transplant. The sequences come from PBMCs, collected before TCRalphabeta/CD19-depleted stem cell transplant. The rearrangement joins TRBV20-1 to TRBJ1-5, with 7 bases fitting TRBD1. Here the CDR3 reads CSASGQNSNQPQHF. As DNA, the CDR3 is TGCAGTGCGTCGGGACAGAATAGCAATCAGCCCCAGCATTTT.